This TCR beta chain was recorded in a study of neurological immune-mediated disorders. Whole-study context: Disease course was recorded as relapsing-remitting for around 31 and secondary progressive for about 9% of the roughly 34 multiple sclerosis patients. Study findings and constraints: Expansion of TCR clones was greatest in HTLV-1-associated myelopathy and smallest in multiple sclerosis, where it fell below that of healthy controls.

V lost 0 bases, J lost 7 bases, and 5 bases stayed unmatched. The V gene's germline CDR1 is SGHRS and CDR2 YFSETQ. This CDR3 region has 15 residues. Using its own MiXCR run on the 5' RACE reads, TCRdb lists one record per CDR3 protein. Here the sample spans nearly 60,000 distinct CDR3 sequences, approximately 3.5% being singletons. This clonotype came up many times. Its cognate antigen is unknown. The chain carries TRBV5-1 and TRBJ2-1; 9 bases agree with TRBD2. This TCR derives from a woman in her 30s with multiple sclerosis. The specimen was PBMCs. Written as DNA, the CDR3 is TGCGCCAGCAGCTTGGGGGAGCTAGCGGGGAATGAGCAGTTCTTC. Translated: CASSLGELAGNEQFF.